This T cell receptor beta chain was captured in a study of T-cell reconstitution after alpha-beta-depleted transplantation in children. This clonotype was picked up a small number of times. TCRbeta library construction was performed incorporating unique molecular identifiers. One entry per CDR3 protein, called by TCRdb with MiXCR from the PCR reads. The table shows about 640,000 distinct CDR3 sequences, with roughly 15% occurring only once. The CDR3 contains 15 residues. In germline, CDR1 is SNHLY, CDR2 FYNNEI. V lost 3 bases and J 4 bases, leaving 15 bases between the germline ends. Sequencing used PBMCs from the stem cell graft donor, obtained from the stem cell graft. This receptor was taken from a human donor who donated a stem cell graft to a child with acute myeloid leukemia. This chain uses TRBV2 with TRBJ2-5, with a weak D call TRBD2 (5 bases). CDR3 DNA sequence: TGTGCCAGCAGTGACTCCCCGGGGTATGGAGAGACCCAGTACTTC. Protein sequence: CASSDSPGYGETQYF.